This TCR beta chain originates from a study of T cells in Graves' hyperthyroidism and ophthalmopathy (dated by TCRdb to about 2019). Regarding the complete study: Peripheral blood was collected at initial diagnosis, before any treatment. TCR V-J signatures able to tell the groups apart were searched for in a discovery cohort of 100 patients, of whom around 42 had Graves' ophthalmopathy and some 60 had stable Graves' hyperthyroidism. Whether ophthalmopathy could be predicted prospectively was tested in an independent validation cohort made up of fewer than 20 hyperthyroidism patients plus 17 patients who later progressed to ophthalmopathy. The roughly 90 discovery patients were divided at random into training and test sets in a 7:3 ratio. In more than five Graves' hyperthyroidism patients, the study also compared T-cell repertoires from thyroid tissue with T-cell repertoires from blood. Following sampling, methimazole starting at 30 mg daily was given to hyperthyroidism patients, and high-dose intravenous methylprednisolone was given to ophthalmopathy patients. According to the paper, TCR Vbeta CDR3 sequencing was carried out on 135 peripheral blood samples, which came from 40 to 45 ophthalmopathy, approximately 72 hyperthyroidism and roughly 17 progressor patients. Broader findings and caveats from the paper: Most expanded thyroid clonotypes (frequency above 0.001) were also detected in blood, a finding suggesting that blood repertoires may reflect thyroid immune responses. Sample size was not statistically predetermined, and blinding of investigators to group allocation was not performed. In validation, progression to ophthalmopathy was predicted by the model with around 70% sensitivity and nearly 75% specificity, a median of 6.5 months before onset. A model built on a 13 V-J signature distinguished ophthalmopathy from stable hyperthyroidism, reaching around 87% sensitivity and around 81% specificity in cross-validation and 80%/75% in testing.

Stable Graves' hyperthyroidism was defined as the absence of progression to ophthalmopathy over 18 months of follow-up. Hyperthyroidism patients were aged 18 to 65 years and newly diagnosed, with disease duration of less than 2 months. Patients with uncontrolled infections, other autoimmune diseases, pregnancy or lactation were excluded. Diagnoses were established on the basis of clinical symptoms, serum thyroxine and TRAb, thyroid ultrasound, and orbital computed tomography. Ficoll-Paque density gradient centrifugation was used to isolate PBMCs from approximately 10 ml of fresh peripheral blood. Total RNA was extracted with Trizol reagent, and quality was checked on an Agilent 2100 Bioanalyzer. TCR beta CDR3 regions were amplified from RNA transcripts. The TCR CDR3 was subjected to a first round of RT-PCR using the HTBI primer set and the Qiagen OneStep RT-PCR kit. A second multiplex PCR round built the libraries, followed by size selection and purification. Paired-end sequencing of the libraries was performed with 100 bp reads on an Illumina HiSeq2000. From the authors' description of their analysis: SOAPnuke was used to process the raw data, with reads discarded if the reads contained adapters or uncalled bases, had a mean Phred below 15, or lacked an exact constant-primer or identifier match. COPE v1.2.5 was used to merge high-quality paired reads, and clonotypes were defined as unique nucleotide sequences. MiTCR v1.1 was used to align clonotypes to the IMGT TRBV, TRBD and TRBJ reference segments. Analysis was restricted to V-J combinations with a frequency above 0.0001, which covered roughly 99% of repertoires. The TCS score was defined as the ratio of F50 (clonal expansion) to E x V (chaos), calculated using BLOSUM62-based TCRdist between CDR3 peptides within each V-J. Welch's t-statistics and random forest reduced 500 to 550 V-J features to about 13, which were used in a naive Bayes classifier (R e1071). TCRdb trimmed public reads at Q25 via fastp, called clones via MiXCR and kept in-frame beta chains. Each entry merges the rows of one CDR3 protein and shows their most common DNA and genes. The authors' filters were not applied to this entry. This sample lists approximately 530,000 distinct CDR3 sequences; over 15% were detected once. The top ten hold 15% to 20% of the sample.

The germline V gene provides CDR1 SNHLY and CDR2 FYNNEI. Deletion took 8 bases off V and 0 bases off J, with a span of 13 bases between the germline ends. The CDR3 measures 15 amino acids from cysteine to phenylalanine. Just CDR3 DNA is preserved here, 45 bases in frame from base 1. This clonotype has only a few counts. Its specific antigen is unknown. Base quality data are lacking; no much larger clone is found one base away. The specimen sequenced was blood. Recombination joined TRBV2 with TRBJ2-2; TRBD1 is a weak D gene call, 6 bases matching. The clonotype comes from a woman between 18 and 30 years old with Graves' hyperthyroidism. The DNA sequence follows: TGTGCCAGCCGTACAGGGAGCGCGAACACCGGGGAGCTGTTTTTT. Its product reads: CASRTGSANTGELFF.